These 12 T cell receptor beta chains originate from one sample sequenced in a study of shared clonotypes between healthy human individuals. Repertoires were generated with immunoSEQ multiplex PCR, while TCRdb's copy carries only in-frame clones and drops some. The sample yields 950,000 to 1,100,000 clones, around 76% seen once. Sequenced sample: memory CD4+ T cells sorted from blood. Subset here: CD45RA-negative fraction. The receptors stem from a man aged 18 to 30 in good health.

The chain couples TRBV11-2 to TRBJ2-2; D perhaps matches TRBD2 (6 bases). The CDR3 is 14 residues long. Trimming took off 5 bases at V and 4 bases at J, with 11 bases between the two ends. Germline V gene sequence: CDR1 SGHAT, CDR2 FQNNGV. The chain's CDR3 is CASSALAFTGELFF. DNA of the CDR3: TGTGCCAGCAGCGCCCTAGCGTTCACCGGGGAGCTGTTTTTT. The variable domain in full, with the rest retrieved from reference TRBV11-2 and TRBJ2-2, is EAGVAQSPRYKIIEKRQSVAFWCNPISGHATLYWYQQILGQGPKLLIQFQNNGVVDDSQLPKDRFSAERLKGVDSTLKIQPAKLEDSAVYLCASSALAFTGELFFGEGSRLTVL.

The chain recombines TRBV2 with TRBJ2-2; D is unresolved. V was shortened by 4 bases and J by 4 bases, with 10 bases between the two germline ends. There are 14 residues in the CDR3. Germline assignment: CDR1 SNHLY and CDR2 FYNNEI. This CDR3 reads CASSGLNPTGELFF. CDR3 nucleotides: TGTGCCAGCAGTGGGTTGAACCCCACCGGGGAGCTGTTTTTT.

The chain has TRBV6-5 and TRBJ1-1; no clear D. Trimming stripped 5 bases from V and 8 bases from J, with 9 bases between. Germline CDR1 reads MNHEY; CDR2 reads SVGAGI. CDR3 length equals 11 residues. CDR3: CASSRSTEAFF. The CDR3 DNA reads as TGTGCCAGCAGTCGTTCTACGGAAGCTTTCTTT.

V gene TRBV18 combines with J gene TRBJ2-7; D not resolved. V dropped 6 bases and J dropped 2 bases, with 11 bases sitting between them. The CDR3 loop spans 13 amino acids. Germline assignment: CDR1 KGHSH and CDR2 LQKENI. The CDR3 DNA is TGTGCCAGCTCTCCCGTCAATACCTACGAGCAGTACTTC. This gives the protein CASSPVNTYEQYF.

V and J are TRBV10-3 and TRBJ2-6; D may be TRBD1 (5 bases). Germline V gene lookup returns CDR1 ENHRY and CDR2 SYGVKD. The CDR3 totals 17 residues. The V end lost 3 bases, the J end lost 3 bases, and 15 bases lay between the germline ends. The CDR3 region has the DNA TGTGCCATCAGTGACTCAGTAAGGGGCCTTGGGGCCAACGTCCTGACTTTC. Translated: CAISDSVRGLGANVLTF.

The chain links TRBV5-6 to TRBJ1-2; TRBD1 matches 9 bases. This CDR3 has 15 amino acids. J gave up 3 bases and V 4 bases, and 7 bases lay outside the gene matches. Per the germline V gene, CDR1 is SGHDT and CDR2 is YYEEEE. CDR3 in DNA: TGTGCCAGCAGCATCCCGGGACAGGGCTACTATGGCTACACCTTC. It encodes CASSIPGQGYYGYTF.

With respect to this clone: Other DNA sequences in this specimen translate into the identical CDR3. The chain carries TRBV7-2 and TRBJ2-1; 7 nucleotides match TRBD2. J lost 3 bases, V lost 0 bases, and 2 bases had no gene match. This CDR3 is built from 15 residues. Germline V CDR1 and CDR2: SGHTA, FQGNSA. DNA for the CDR3: TGTGCCAGCAGCTTAGCGCGCGGGGGCTACAATGAGCAGTTCTTC. Translating it yields CASSLARGGYNEQFF.

The chain is built from TRBV19 and TRBJ2-4, with D tentatively TRBD1 (7 bases). V was cut by 1 base and J by 5 bases, with 15 bases left in between. Germline CDR1 and CDR2: LNHDA and SQIVND (reference sequence). The CDR3 sequence is 16 residues long. The CDR3, as DNA: TGTGCCAGTAGTATAGTAGGGGGCCCGGGGGAAAACATTCAGTACTTC. This encodes CASSIVGGPGENIQYF. The whole variable domain, remainder taken from reference TRBV19 and TRBJ2-4, is DGGITQSPKYLFRKEGQNVTLSCEQNLNHDAMYWYRQDPGQGLRLIYYSQIVNDFQKGDIAEGYSVSREKKESFPLTVTSAQKNPTAFYLCASSIVGGPGENIQYFGAGTRLSVL.

The V call is TRBV30, the J call TRBJ2-3; 8 positions match TRBD1. V lost 3 bases to trimming and J lost 11 bases; unmatched junction nucleotides: 7. Germline loops: CDR1 GTSNPN, CDR2 SVGIG (reference sequence). The CDR3 is 12 amino acids. CDR3 sequence (DNA): TGTGCCTGGAGCGCGGGACAGGTTCTGCAGTATTTT. Translation gives CAWSAGQVLQYF.

The CDR3 coding sequence is TGCGCCAGTGACCCCGGGCGGGGAGAGACCCAGTACTTC. Amino acids: CASDPGRGETQYF. The J gene is TRBJ2-5, the V gene TRBV5-1, with TRBD2 as a possible D gene (6 bases). The germline CDR1 and CDR2 sequences are SGHRS and YFSETQ. The CDR3 length is 13 residues. Trimming left V 8 bases short and J 4 bases short, with 15 bases between. The full variable domain, with the rest looked up from reference TRBV5-1 and TRBJ2-5, is KAGVTQTPRYLIKTRGQQVTLSCSPISGHRSVSWYQQTPGQGLQFLFEYFSETQRNKGNFPGRFSGRQFSNSRSEMNVSTLELGDSALYLCASDPGRGETQYFGPGTRLLVL.

The rearrangement links TRBV6-1 to TRBJ1-6, with 9 bases aligning to TRBD1. The germline CDR1 and CDR2 sequences are MNHNS and SASEGT. The CDR3 has 14 amino acids. With 7 bases clipped from V and 7 bases from J, the junction kept 5 bases outside the gene matches. CDR3 in amino acids: CASNLGQGNSPLHF. In DNA form, the CDR3 reads TGTGCCAGCAACCTGGGACAGGGAAATTCACCCCTCCACTTT.

Ten or more counts support this clone. At the DNA level, this CDR3 is encoded by other sequences in the same sample as well. This chain connects TRBV2 to TRBJ1-1; D is unresolved. V gave up 6 bases and J gave up 1 base, with 12 bases separating them. This CDR3 has 14 residues. Germline assignment: CDR1 SNHLY and CDR2 FYNNEI. The chain's CDR3 is CASRAVVRNTEAFF. As DNA, the CDR3 is TGTGCCAGCAGAGCAGTAGTTCGGAACACTGAAGCTTTCTTT.